These T cell receptor beta chains were read from a single sample in a study of blood T cell repertoires in COVID-19. Sequencing used immunoSEQ multiplex PCR; TCRdb keeps in-frame clones, though not all of them. The sample contains about 100,000 clones, roughly 80% of which appear only once. Specimen: peripheral blood. Receptor source: an older man with active or convalescent COVID-19. The CDR3 runs from the conserved cysteine through the conserved F or W. A D gene is named only where the DNA matches it firmly. Expanded clones get a size class; other rows say once, few or many, or leave the size out.

d_call,clone_size,v_call,j_call,cdr3_nt,cdr3_aa
-,-,TRBV4-1,TRBJ1-4,TGCGCCAGCAGCCAAGATCGGGTGCGGGGACTTAGGGAAAAACTGTTTTTT,CASSQDRVRGLREKLFF
TRBD1,few,TRBV14,TRBJ2-7,TGTGCCAGCAGCCTGAGCCGGGACAGGGGGCACGAGCAGTACTTC,CASSLSRDRGHEQYF
TRBD1,-,TRBV7-3,TRBJ1-6,TGTGCCAGCAGCGCACAGGGGGCGTCGTTAACGGATTCACCCCTCCACTTT,CASSAQGASLTDSPLHF
TRBD1,-,TRBV5-3,TRBJ2-7,TGTGCCAGAGGACTTTACCTTGGACAGGGTTATTCCTACGAGCAGTACTTC,CARGLYLGQGYSYEQYF
TRBD2,-,TRBV4-1,TRBJ2-1,TGCGCCAGCAGCCGCTCAGAGACTAGCGGCTACAATGAGCAGTTCTTC,CASSRSETSGYNEQFF
-,-,TRBV7-3,TRBJ2-5,TGTGCCAGCAGCTTAGGTAGCGGCGAAGAGACCCAGTACTTC,CASSLGSGEETQYF
TRBD1,once,TRBV29-1,TRBJ2-7,TGCAGCGCCTCGGACAGGTGGTCCTACGAGCAGTACTTC,CSASDRWSYEQYF
-,-,TRBV19,TRBJ2-1,TGTGCCAGTAGTATTACGGGACTGCTCTCCTACAATGAGCAGTTCTTC,CASSITGLLSYNEQFF
TRBD2,-,TRBV2,TRBJ2-7,TGTGCCAGCAGTCGTACTAGCGGAAGTACCTACGAGCAGTACTTC,CASSRTSGSTYEQYF
-,-,TRBV19,TRBJ2-3,TGTGCCAGTAGTATAGATCTCCTCGGACTAACAGATACGCAGTATTTT,CASSIDLLGLTDTQYF
-,-,TRBV18,TRBJ1-5,TGTGCCAGCTCACCACCGATCAGAATGGGCAATCAGCCCCAGCATTTT,CASSPPIRMGNQPQHF
TRBD1,-,TRBV12-3/TRBV12-4,TRBJ1-1,TGTGCCAGCAGTTTTTTCGGACAGGGGCGGTCTTTCTTT,CASSFFGQGRSFF
-,-,TRBV2,TRBJ1-6,TGTGCCAGTGGACAGAGCTCCTATAATTCACCCCTCCACTTT,CASGQSSYNSPLHF
TRBD2,-,TRBV19,TRBJ2-1,TGTGCCAGTATCGATCTGACTAGCGGTGGCTCCTACAATGAGCAGTTCTTC,CASIDLTSGGSYNEQFF
TRBD2,few,TRBV5-4,TRBJ2-2,TGTGCCAGCAGCTCGGGACTATCCGACACCGGGGAGCTGTTTTTT,CASSSGLSDTGELFF
TRBD1,-,TRBV7-2,TRBJ1-2,TGTGCCAGCAGCTTAGGGACAGGGTATGGCTACACCTTC,CASSLGTGYGYTF
-,few,TRBV29-1,TRBJ2-2,TGCAGCGTAGCGATAAGGGCAGGGGCTTCCGGGGAGCTGTTTTTT,CSVAIRAGASGELFF
TRBD1,-,TRBV18,TRBJ1-1,TGTGCCAGCTCACCACGACAGGGTAATACTGAAGCTTTCTTT,CASSPRQGNTEAFF
-,-,TRBV29-1,TRBJ2-5,TGCAGCGCGGATATCCAAGAGACCCAGTACTTC,CSADIQETQYF
-,-,TRBV27,TRBJ1-6,TGTGCCAGCAGTTCCCTTTCGGGGGGCTGGCTCCACTTT,CASSSLSGGWLHF
TRBD1,-,TRBV19,TRBJ2-2,TGTGCCAGCCAAGGGACAGGGACGACCGGGGAGCTGTTTTTT,CASQGTGTTGELFF
TRBD2,-,TRBV3-1/TRBV3-2,TRBJ2-3,TGTGCCAGCAGCCAAGTGGAGGGGCTGGAAGCGGGGGAGAGCACAGATACGCAGTATTTT,CASSQVEGLEAGESTDTQYF
-,-,TRBV5-3,TRBJ2-1,TGTGCCATTACGGACGGCGGGACGGATGAGCAGTTCTTC,CAITDGGTDEQFF
TRBD2,-,TRBV3-1/TRBV3-2,TRBJ2-3,TGTGCCAGCAGCCAAGTGTCGAGCGGGGGGTTAGTAGATACGCAGTATTTT,CASSQVSSGGLVDTQYF
-,once,TRBV20-1,TRBJ1-2,TGCAGTGCTAGGGCAGATGGCTACACCTTC,CSARADGYTF
-,once,TRBV18,TRBJ2-7,TGTGCCAGCTCACCTAGCAAGGCCTACGAGCAGTACTTC,CASSPSKAYEQYF
TRBD1,once,TRBV29-1,TRBJ1-2,TGCAGCGTTGAAGAGTTCGGGACAGGGGTTAACTATGGCTACACCTTC,CSVEEFGTGVNYGYTF
TRBD1,-,TRBV19,TRBJ2-5,TGTGCCAGTAGTAGGACAGGGGGTCAGGAGACCCAGTACTTC,CASSRTGGQETQYF
TRBD1,-,TRBV5-6,TRBJ2-7,TGTGCCAGCAGCTTCTGGACAGGGGGGTACGAGCAGTACTTC,CASSFWTGGYEQYF
-,-,TRBV9,TRBJ2-3,TGTGCCAGCAGCGCACAAACCACAGATACGCAGTATTTT,CASSAQTTDTQYF
TRBD1,-,TRBV4-3,TRBJ2-5,TGCGCCAGCAGCCACCTACTGCCGGGACAGACGCCATTACAAGAGACCCAGTACTTC,CASSHLLPGQTPLQETQYF
TRBD1,-,TRBV5-1,TRBJ2-3,TGCGCCAGCAGCCTGGGACAGGGGCGCGGAGATACGCAGTATTTT,CASSLGQGRGDTQYF
-,few,TRBV4-1,TRBJ2-2,TGCGCCAGCAGCCAAGGAGTCGGGAGGAACACCGGGGAGCTGTTTTTT,CASSQGVGRNTGELFF
-,-,TRBV24-1,TRBJ2-5,TGTGCCACCAGTGATTTTGAGTCAAACCACCAAGAGACCCAGTACTTC,CATSDFESNHQETQYF
-,-,TRBV30,TRBJ2-3,TGTGCCTGGAGTAAATTGGGTGGGGCCGGAGATACGCAGTATTTT,CAWSKLGGAGDTQYF
-,-,TRBV24-1,TRBJ2-6,TGTGCCACCAGTGTATCTGGGGCCAACGTCCTGACTTTC,CATSVSGANVLTF
TRBD2,-,TRBV6-5,TRBJ2-3,TGTGCCAGCAGTTCCGGGACTAGAGAGCAGTATTTT,CASSSGTREQYF
-,once,TRBV7-2,TRBJ2-7,TGTGCCAGCAGCTTAGGGAACCTAGCTTCCTACGAGCAGTACTTC,CASSLGNLASYEQYF
-,few,TRBV2,TRBJ1-2,TGTGCCAGCAGTGACACCTGGGGCTCGGGCTACACCTTC,CASSDTWGSGYTF
-,-,TRBV5-1,TRBJ2-1,TGCGCCAGCAGCTTCGGGAGAGGGTCCTACAATGAGCAGTTCTTC,CASSFGRGSYNEQFF
-,-,TRBV28,TRBJ2-1,TGTGCCAGCAGTGGCCGGGGGGAGCAGTTCTTC,CASSGRGEQFF
-,-,TRBV3-1/TRBV3-2,TRBJ2-5,TGTGCCAGCAGCCAAGCGGGCCAAGAGACCCAGTACTTC,CASSQAGQETQYF
-,-,TRBV2,TRBJ2-7,TGTGCCAGTAAGGTGGAATACAGCTCCTACGAGCAGTACTTC,CASKVEYSSYEQYF
TRBD1,-,TRBV24-1,TRBJ2-7,TGTGCCACCATCACGCGAGGGACAGGAACCCCCTACGAGCAGTACTTC,CATITRGTGTPYEQYF
-,-,TRBV7-9,TRBJ2-1,TGTGCCAGCAGCTTAGGAAATTCGGATGAGCAGTTCTTC,CASSLGNSDEQFF
-,-,TRBV12-3/TRBV12-4,TRBJ2-7,TGTGCCAGCAGTTTCGATCGGTACGAGCAGTACTTC,CASSFDRYEQYF
TRBD1,-,TRBV3-1/TRBV3-2,TRBJ2-7,TGTGCCAGCAGCCTTTTCGTCGGGGGTACAGGGGGAACCTCCTACGAGCAGTACTTC,CASSLFVGGTGGTSYEQYF